This T cell receptor beta chain was captured by sequencing in a study of shared clonotypes between healthy human individuals. Libraries were prepared by immunoSEQ multiplex PCR; TCRdb keeps only in-frame clonotypes and omits some of them. Here the sample spans roughly 1 million clones, roughly 70% being singletons. There are 13 residues in the CDR3. Germline values: CDR1 MGHRA, CDR2 YSYEKL. The V end was cut by 3 bases, the J end by 4 bases, with 9 bases between. Sequenced: memory CD4+ T cells sorted from blood. Subset noted: CD45RA-negative fraction. The receptor comes from a young man in good health. The chain links TRBV4-1 to TRBJ1-2; D may be TRBD1 (6 bases). CDR3 loop: CASSQTGLYGYTF. CDR3 sequence (DNA): TGCGCCAGCAGCCAGACAGGTCTCTATGGCTACACCTTC.